The present T cell receptor beta chain was sequenced within a study of T cell responses to AZD1222 COVID-19 vaccine. General observations from the study: The CD4 TCRs associated with vaccination extended across spike and predominated at 160-218 and 743-854. No repertoire was sampled before or during the peak T cell response, only after it.

Here immunoSEQ multiplex PCR was the method, and the copy in TCRdb shows in-frame clones only, minus some. The sample has about 83,000 clones, less than 95% seen once. Worth noting for this clone: What it binds is unknown.

The source is an adult who received the AZD1222 COVID-19 vaccine. The sample here was peripheral blood, taken 28 days after the second AZD1222 dose.

The CDR3 nucleotides are TGTGCCAGCAGCCCGGGATACCAAGAGACCCAGTACTTC. Translating it yields CASSPGYQETQYF. The V gene is TRBV3-1 (or the pseudogene TRBV3-2), the J gene TRBJ2-5, with a weak D call TRBD2 (5 bases). From germline, CDR1 is LGHDT and CDR2 YNNKEL (reference sequence). The CDR3 totals 13 residues. With 4 bases removed from V and 0 bases from J, the gap between germline ends came to 6 bases.